The next 19 T cell receptor beta chains were all read from a single sample in a study of shared clonotypes between healthy human individuals. Data came from immunoSEQ multiplex PCR; TCRdb stores just in-frame clones and leaves some out. Of approximately 2.1 million clones listed, more than 85% were seen once; the top ten hold 0.39%. Sequenced: naive CD4+ T cells from PBMCs. Regarding subset: CD45RA+ positively selected. The receptors were sampled from a man younger than 35 in good health. Some clones in this sample may be carry-over from other donors' samples.

This rearrangement joins TRBV29-1 to TRBJ2-4; D possibly matches TRBD1 or TRBD2 (5 bases each). CDR3 length: 15 amino acids. Per the germline V gene, CDR1 is SQVTM and CDR2 is ANQGSEA. Trimming cost V 6 bases and J 0 bases, with 15 bases left between them. CDR3 coding DNA: TGCAGCGTGGGGACCGGGAAAAAAGCCAAAAACATTCAGTACTTC. It specifies CSVGTGKKAKNIQYF.

The chain has TRBV27 and TRBJ1-1; D remains ambiguous. Trimming took off 7 bases at V and 4 bases at J, with 16 bases between the two ends. This CDR3 contains 14 residues. Per germline, CDR1 MNHEY and CDR2 SMNVEV (reference sequence). The CDR3: CASIPIGVGTEAFF. The CDR3 nucleotides read TGTGCCAGCATACCGATCGGGGTTGGCACTGAAGCTTTCTTT.

This chain uses TRBV6-5 with TRBJ2-7, with 10 bases aligning to TRBD1. Germline V CDR1 and CDR2: MNHEY, SVGAGI. The J segment lost 2 bases and the V segment lost 2 bases, leaving 6 bases of the junction unmatched. The CDR3 is made up of 16 amino acids. This CDR3 is CASSYTGTGVPYEQYF. CDR3 nucleotides: TGTGCCAGCAGTTACACGGGGACAGGGGTACCCTACGAGCAGTACTTC.

The chain is built from TRBV7-3 and TRBJ2-1; D tentatively reads TRBD1 or TRBD2 (5 bases each). Germline CDR1 reads SGHTA; CDR2 reads FQGTGA. The CDR3 spans 16 residues. V was cut by 2 bases and J by 3 bases, with 14 bases left in between. Here the CDR3 reads CASSLLGESGYNEQFF. The CDR3 nucleotides read TGTGCCAGCAGCTTACTGGGGGAGAGCGGCTACAATGAGCAGTTCTTC. The variable domain in full, with the rest retrieved from reference TRBV7-3 and TRBJ2-1, is GAGVSQTPSNKVTEKGKYVELRCDPISGHTALYWYRQSLGQGPEFLIYFQGTGAADDSGLPNDRFFAVRPEGSVSTLKIQRTERGDSAVYLCASSLLGESGYNEQFFGPGTRLTVL.

As for this clone: The identical CDR3 is also encoded by other nucleotide sequences in the sample. The chain links TRBV4-1 to TRBJ1-2; D is unclear. This CDR3 is built from 12 residues. Germline loops: CDR1 MGHRA, CDR2 YSYEKL. Trimming removed 3 bases from V and 8 bases from J, with 10 bases in between. The DNA of the CDR3 is TGCGCCAGCAGCCAGCTCGGGCGAGGCTACACCTTC. Its translation: CASSQLGRGYTF.

The genes are TRBV7-3 and TRBJ1-1; unclear D gene. Trimming stripped 4 bases from V and 5 bases from J, with 11 bases between. Germline CDR1 SGHTA, CDR2 FQGTGA. The CDR3 totals 13 residues. CDR3: CASSSALGTEAFF. Here the CDR3 DNA reads TGTGCCAGCAGCTCGGCGTTGGGGACTGAAGCTTTCTTT.

The chain couples TRBV5-1 to TRBJ2-5, with D perhaps given as TRBD1 or TRBD2 (5 bases each). Trimming cost V 6 bases and J 0 bases, with 9 bases left between them. The CDR3 spans 13 residues. CDR1 and CDR2 (germline): SGHRS, YFSETQ. CDR3 sequence: CASNRGHQETQYF. The CDR3 region has the DNA TGCGCCAGCAATCGGGGACACCAAGAGACCCAGTACTTC.

V usage is TRBV5-1 and J usage is TRBJ1-1; the match to TRBD1 covers 8 bases. Per germline, CDR1 SGHRS and CDR2 YFSETQ. The CDR3 is 14 residues long. The ends lost 0 bases at V and 7 bases at J; junction bases unmatched: 5. CDR3 coding DNA: TGCGCCAGCAGCTTGGTTGTAGGACAGGGTGAAGCTTTCTTT. It is translated as CASSLVVGQGEAFF.

This chain connects TRBV25-1 to TRBJ2-2, with D uncertain. Germline V lookup: CDR1 MGHDK, CDR2 SYGVNS. Trimming took 6 bases from V and 4 from J, leaving 12 bases between them. CDR3 size: 14 residues. The CDR3 loop is CASRAYTSTGELFF. The CDR3 coding sequence is TGTGCCAGCAGGGCCTATACGAGCACCGGGGAGCTGTTTTTT.

The rearrangement uses TRBV28 and TRBJ2-7, with TRBD1 as a possible D gene (5 bases). The V end was cut by 10 bases, the J end by 2 bases, with 15 bases between. The CDR3 covers 13 residues. From germline, CDR1 is MDHEN and CDR2 SYDVKM. The CDR3 loop is CATLSRQPYEQYF. In DNA, the CDR3 is TGTGCCACCCTGTCCAGACAGCCCTACGAGCAGTACTTC.

The rearrangement joins TRBV12-2 to TRBJ1-2. TRBV12-2 is labeled a pseudogene. The CDR3 has 12 residues. The CDR3 nucleotides read TGTGCAAGTCGCCTCAATTCGAATGGCTACACCTTC. Its translation: CASRLNSNGYTF.

V usage is TRBV7-3 and J usage is TRBJ1-2; 7 positions match TRBD1. The CDR3 is 14 amino acids. Germline V gene lookup returns CDR1 SGHTA and CDR2 FQGTGA. V gave up 5 bases and J gave up 2 bases; unmatched junction bases: 5. The CDR3 bases are TGTGCCAGCAGCCCGACAGGGCCGAACTATGGCTACACCTTC. Translated, it gives CASSPTGPNYGYTF.

As regards this clone: Other DNA sequences in this specimen translate into the identical CDR3. V is TRBV9 and J is TRBJ2-2; no reliable D call. This CDR3 comprises 15 residues. The V end was cut by 0 bases, the J end by 4 bases, with 10 bases between. The germline gives CDR1 SGDLS, CDR2 YYNGEE. CDR3 coding DNA: TGTGCCAGCAGCGTAGGCTCAGGACCCACCGGGGAGCTGTTTTTT. It yields the protein CASSVGSGPTGELFF.

V and J are TRBV18 and TRBJ2-7; 12 nucleotides line up with TRBD1. There are 15 residues in the CDR3. Trimming cost V 6 bases and J 4 bases; bases outside gene matches: 7. Germline-derived CDR1 and CDR2 are KGHSH and LQKENI. CDR3 coding DNA: TGTGCCAGCTCTGAGCCGGGACAGGGGGCATACGAGCAGTACTTC. Amino acids: CASSEPGQGAYEQYF.

The V gene is TRBV30, the J gene TRBJ2-5, with D possibly called TRBD1 or TRBD2 (6 bases each). Per germline, CDR1 GTSNPN and CDR2 SVGIG (reference sequence). V gave up 0 bases and J gave up 2 bases, with 13 bases separating them. The CDR3 covers 15 residues. CDR3 coding DNA: TGTGCCTGGAGTGTAATAGGGGGGCTGCAAGAGACCCAGTACTTC. Translated: CAWSVIGGLQETQYF.

Only one count was recorded for this clone. The chain recombines TRBV13 with TRBJ2-7, with 13 bases identical to TRBD2. The germline gives CDR1 PRHDT, CDR2 FYEKMQ (reference sequence). The J segment lost 4 bases and the V segment lost 5 bases, leaving 14 bases of the junction unmatched. This CDR3 spans 18 amino acids. The CDR3 protein is CASSRRTSGRYIQYEQYF. The CDR3 DNA is TGTGCCAGCAGCCGACGGACTAGCGGGAGATATATTCAGTACGAGCAGTACTTC.

The J gene is TRBJ2-4, the V gene TRBV19; TRBD1 matches at 8 bases. The V gene end was trimmed by 8 bases and the J gene end by 0 bases; junction bases not matched to a gene: 3. The CDR3 runs 14 residues. Germline V CDR1 and CDR2: LNHDA, SQIVND (reference sequence). This chain's CDR3 is CASETGVAKNIQYF. CDR3 nucleotides: TGTGCCAGTGAGACAGGGGTAGCCAAAAACATTCAGTACTTC. Filled out from reference TRBV19 and TRBJ2-4, the complete variable domain reads DGGITQSPKYLFRKEGQNVTLSCEQNLNHDAMYWYRQDPGQGLRLIYYSQIVNDFQKGDIAEGYSVSREKKESFPLTVTSAQKNPTAFYLCASETGVAKNIQYFGAGTRLSVL.

The chain combines TRBV4-1 with TRBJ2-2, with TRBD2 matching over 9 bases. Unmatched junction bases numbered 4, after V lost 0 bases and J lost 2 bases. CDR3 length equals 17 residues. Germline V CDR1 and CDR2: MGHRA, YSYEKL. CDR3 residues: CASSQESAGGNTGELFF. The CDR3 bases are TGCGCCAGCAGCCAAGAATCAGCGGGAGGAAACACCGGGGAGCTGTTTTTT.

The rearrangement uses TRBV7-9 and TRBJ2-7; D is undetermined. CDR1 SEHNR and CDR2 FQNEAQ come from the germline V gene (reference sequence). This CDR3 has 15 residues. Trimming left V 5 bases short and J 7 bases short, with 21 bases between. CDR3 loop: CASSRRRGEVGEQYF. In DNA form, the CDR3 reads TGTGCCAGCAGCAGAAGACGCGGAGAGGTGGGGGAGCAGTACTTC.